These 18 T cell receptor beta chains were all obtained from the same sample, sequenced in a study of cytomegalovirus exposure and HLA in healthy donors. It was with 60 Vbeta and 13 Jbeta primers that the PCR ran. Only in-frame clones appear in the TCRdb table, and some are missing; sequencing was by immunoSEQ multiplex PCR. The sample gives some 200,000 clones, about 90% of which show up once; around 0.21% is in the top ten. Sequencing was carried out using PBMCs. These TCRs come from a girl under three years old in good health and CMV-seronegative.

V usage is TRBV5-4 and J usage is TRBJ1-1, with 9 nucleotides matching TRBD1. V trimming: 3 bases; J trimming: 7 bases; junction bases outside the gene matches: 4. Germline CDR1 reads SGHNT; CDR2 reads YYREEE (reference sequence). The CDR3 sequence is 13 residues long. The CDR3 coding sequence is TGTGCCAGCAGCTCCCGACAGGGGGTTGAAGCTTTCTTT. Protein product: CASSSRQGVEAFF. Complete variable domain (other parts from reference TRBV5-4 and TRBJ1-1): ETGVTQSPTHLIKTRGQQVTLRCSSQSGHNTVSWYQQALGQGPQFIFQYYREEENGRGNFPPRFSGLQFPNYSSELNVNALELDDSALYLCASSSRQGVEAFFGQGTRLTVV.

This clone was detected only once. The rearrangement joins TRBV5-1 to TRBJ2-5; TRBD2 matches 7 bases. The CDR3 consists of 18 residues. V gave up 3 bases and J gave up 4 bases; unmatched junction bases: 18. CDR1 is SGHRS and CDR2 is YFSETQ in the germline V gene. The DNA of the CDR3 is TGCGCCAGCAGCTATAGACCCGGACTAGTAAGTTTTCCAGAGACCCAGTACTTC. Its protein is CASSYRPGLVSFPETQYF.

The CDR3 DNA is TGCGCCAGCAGCCTCGGGGACAGGGCCAGCTCCTACGAGCAGTACTTC. Protein: CASSLGDRASSYEQYF. The chain has TRBV5-1 and TRBJ2-5; 9 bases fit TRBD1. Matching the DNA end better, TRBJ2-7 makes the J call doubtful. Germline CDR1 SGHRS, CDR2 YFSETQ. The CDR3 covers 16 residues.

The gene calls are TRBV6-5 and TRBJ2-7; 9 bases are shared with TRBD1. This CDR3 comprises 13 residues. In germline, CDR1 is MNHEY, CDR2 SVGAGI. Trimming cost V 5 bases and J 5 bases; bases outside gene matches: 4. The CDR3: CASSRTGAHEQYF. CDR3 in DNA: TGTGCCAGCAGTAGGACAGGGGCACACGAGCAGTACTTC.

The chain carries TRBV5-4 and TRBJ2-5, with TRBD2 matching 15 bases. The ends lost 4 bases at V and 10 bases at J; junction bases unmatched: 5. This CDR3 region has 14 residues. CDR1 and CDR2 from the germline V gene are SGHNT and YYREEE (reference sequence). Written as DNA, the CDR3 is TGTGCCAGCAGCATAGGACTAGCGGGAGGGCTCCAGTACTTC. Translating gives CASSIGLAGGLQYF.

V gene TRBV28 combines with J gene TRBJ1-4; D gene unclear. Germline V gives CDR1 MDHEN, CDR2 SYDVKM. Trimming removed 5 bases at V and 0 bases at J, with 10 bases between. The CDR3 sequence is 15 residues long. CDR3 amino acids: CASSGLGATNEKLFF. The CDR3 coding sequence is TGTGCCAGCAGTGGGCTCGGGGCAACTAATGAAAAACTGTTTTTT.

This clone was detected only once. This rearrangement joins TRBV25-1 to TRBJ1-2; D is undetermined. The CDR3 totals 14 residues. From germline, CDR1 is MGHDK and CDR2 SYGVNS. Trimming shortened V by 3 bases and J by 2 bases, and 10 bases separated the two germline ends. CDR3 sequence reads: CASSELNRNYGYTF. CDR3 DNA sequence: TGTGCCAGCAGTGAGTTGAACAGAAACTATGGCTACACCTTC.

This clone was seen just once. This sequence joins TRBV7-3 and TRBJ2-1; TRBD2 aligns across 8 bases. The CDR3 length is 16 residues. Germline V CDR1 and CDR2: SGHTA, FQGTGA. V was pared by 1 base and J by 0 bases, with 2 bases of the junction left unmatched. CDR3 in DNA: TGTGCCAGCAGCTTAATGGGGACTAGCTCCTACAATGAGCAGTTCTTC. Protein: CASSLMGTSSYNEQFF.

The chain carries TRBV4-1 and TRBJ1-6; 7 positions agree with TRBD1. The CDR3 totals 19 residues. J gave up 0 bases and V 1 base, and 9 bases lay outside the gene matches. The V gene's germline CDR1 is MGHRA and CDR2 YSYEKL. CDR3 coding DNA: TGCGCCAGCAGCCAAGTCGGGACAGACCAATACTCCTATAATTCACCCCTCCACTTT. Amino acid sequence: CASSQVGTDQYSYNSPLHF.

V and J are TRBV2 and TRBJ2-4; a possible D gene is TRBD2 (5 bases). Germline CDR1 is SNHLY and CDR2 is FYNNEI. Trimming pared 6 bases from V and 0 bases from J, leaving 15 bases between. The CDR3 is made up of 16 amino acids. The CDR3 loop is CASRGLGGLAKNIQYF. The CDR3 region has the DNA TGTGCCAGCAGGGGCTTGGGCGGGTTAGCCAAAAACATTCAGTACTTC.

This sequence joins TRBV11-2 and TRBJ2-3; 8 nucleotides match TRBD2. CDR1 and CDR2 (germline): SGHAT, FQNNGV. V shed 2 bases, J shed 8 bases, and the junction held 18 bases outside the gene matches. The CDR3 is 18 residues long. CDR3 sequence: CASSLFVSASGSYGTQYF. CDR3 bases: TGTGCCAGCAGCTTATTCGTGTCGGCTAGCGGGTCCTATGGTACGCAGTATTTT.

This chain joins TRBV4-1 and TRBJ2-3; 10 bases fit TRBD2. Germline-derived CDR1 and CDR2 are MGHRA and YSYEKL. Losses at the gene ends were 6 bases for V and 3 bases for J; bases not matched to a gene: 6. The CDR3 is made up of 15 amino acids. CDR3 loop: CASRQLAGLTDTQYF. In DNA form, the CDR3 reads TGCGCCAGCAGGCAACTAGCGGGGCTGACAGATACGCAGTATTTT.

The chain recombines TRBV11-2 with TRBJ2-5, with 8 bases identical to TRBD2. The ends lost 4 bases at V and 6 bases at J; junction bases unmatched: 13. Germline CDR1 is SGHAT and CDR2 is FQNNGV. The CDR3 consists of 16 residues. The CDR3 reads CASSSNKAGVKQTQYF. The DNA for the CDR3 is TGTGCCAGCAGCTCGAACAAAGCGGGAGTGAAACAGACCCAGTACTTC.

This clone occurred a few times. DNA of the CDR3: TGCGCCAGCAGCCACGAATTTGCCCTCCGGGACAGCAACTACGAGCAGTACTTC. This encodes CASSHEFALRDSNYEQYF. The chain is built from TRBV4-1 and TRBJ2-7; 7 bases fit TRBD1. After removal of 3 bases from V and 3 bases from J, the junction contained 17 bases not matched to a gene. CDR1 and CDR2 from the germline V gene are MGHRA and YSYEKL. The CDR3 has 18 residues.

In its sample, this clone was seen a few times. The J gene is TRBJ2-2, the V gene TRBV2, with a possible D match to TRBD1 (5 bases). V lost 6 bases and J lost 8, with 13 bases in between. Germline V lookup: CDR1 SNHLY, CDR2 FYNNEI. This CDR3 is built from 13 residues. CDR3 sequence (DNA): TGTGCCAGCAGAGCCAGGGTTTCGGGGGAGCTGTTTTTT. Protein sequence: CASRARVSGELFF.

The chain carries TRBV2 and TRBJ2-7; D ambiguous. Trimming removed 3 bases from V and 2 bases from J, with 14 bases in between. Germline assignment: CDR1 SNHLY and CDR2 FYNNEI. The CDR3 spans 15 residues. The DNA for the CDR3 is TGTGCCAGCAGTGACTTAGTCAGCGCGGCCTACGAGCAGTACTTC. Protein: CASSDLVSAAYEQYF.

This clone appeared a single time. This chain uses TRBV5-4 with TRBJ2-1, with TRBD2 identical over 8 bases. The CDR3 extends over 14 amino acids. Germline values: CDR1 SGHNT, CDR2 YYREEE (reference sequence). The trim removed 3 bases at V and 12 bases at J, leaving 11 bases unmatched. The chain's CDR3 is CASSSGTSPPSQFF. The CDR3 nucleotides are TGTGCCAGCAGCTCCGGGACTAGTCCTCCATCGCAGTTCTTC.

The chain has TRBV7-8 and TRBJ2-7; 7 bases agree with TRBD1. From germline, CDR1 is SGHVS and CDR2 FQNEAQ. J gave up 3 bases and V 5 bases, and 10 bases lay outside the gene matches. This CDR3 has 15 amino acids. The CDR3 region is CASSDPDRAGYEQYF. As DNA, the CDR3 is TGTGCCAGCAGCGACCCCGACAGGGCGGGCTACGAGCAGTACTTC.